Listed here is a single T cell receptor beta chain. What it binds is not known. The CDR3 consists of 12 residues. Germline V gene data show CDR1 as LNHDA and CDR2 as SQIVND (reference sequence). Trimming pared 3 bases from V and 6 bases from J, leaving 8 bases between. The sample comes from a study of cytomegalovirus exposure and HLA in healthy donors. Study-wide points: Cytomegalovirus status was reportedly diagnosed by the classifier with high sensitivity and specificity.

Nominally healthy donors provided the samples, though records likely missed some immune exposures. Both 60 Vbeta primers and 13 Jbeta primers went into the PCR. Assay used: immunoSEQ multiplex PCR; TCRdb lists only in-frame clones, some missing. The data contain approximately 130,000 clones, over 75% of them singletons. The clonotype originates from a man younger than 35 in good health and CMV-seropositive. The V and J genes are TRBV19 and TRBJ1-2; D is unclear. Sequenced input: PBMCs. Here the CDR3 reads CASSIRDNGYTF. CDR3 nucleotides: TGTGCCAGTAGTATCCGAGACAATGGCTACACCTTC.